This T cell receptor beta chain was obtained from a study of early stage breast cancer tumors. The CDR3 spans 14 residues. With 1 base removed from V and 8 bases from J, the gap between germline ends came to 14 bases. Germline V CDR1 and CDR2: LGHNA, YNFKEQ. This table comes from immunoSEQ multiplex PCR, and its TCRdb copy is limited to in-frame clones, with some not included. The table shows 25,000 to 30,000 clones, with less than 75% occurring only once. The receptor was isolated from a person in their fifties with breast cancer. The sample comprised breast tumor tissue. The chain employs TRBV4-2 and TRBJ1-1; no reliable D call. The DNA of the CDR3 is TGTGCCAGCAGCCAAGGGGAGGCGACAAGAGAAGCTTTCTTT. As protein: CASSQGEATREAFF.